The source of this T cell receptor beta chain is a study of T cells in Graves' hyperthyroidism and ophthalmopathy. The investigators amplified TCR beta CDR3 regions from RNA transcripts. The TCR CDR3 first-round RT-PCR relied on the HTBI primer set. MiXCR, applied by TCRdb to the multiplex PCR reads, yields one record per CDR3 protein. The sample shows about 580,000 distinct CDR3 sequences, about 15% of them seen only once. Together with thyroid ultrasound, orbital computed tomography, serum thyroxine and TRAb, clinical symptoms were used for diagnoses. This clonotype was recorded many times. The sample consisted of blood. The sequence derives from a woman aged 25 to 39 with Graves' hyperthyroidism that later progressed to Graves' ophthalmopathy.

Here the CDR3 reads CAWSLHTDLNTEAFF. CDR3 sequence (DNA): TGTGCCTGGAGTCTCCACACCGATTTGAACACTGAAGCTTTCTTT. The J gene is TRBJ1-1, the V gene TRBV30; D is ambiguous. Germline lookup yields CDR1 GTSNPN and CDR2 SVGIG (reference sequence). This CDR3 spans 15 amino acids. V was cut by 2 bases and J by 0 bases, with 13 bases left in between.